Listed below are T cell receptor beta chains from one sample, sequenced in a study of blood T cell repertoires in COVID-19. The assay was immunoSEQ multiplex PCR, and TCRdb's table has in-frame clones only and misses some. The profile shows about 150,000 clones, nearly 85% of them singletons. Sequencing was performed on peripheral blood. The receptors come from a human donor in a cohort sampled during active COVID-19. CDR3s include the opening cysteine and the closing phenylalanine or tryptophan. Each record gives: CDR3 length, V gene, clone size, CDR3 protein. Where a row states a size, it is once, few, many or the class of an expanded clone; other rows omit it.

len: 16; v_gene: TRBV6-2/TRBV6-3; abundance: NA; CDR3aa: CASSRGTEGLRRPQHF
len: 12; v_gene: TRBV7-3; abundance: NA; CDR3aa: CASSSNTDTQYF
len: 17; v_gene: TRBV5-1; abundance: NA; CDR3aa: CASSKGTGGGGVEKLFF
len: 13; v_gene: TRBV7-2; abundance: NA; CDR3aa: CASSLAQGNTQYF
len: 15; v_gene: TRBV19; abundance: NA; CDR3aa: CASSIASQVNQPQHF
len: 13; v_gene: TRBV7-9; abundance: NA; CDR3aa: CASSFRGGNTIYF
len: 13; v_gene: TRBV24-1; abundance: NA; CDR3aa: CATSRDNYNEQFF
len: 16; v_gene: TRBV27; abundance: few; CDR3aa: CASSSSGRAKGGELFF
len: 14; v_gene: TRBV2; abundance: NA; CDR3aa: CASRPGQYTGELFF
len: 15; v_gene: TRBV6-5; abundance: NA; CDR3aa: CASLDRTGSYNEQFF
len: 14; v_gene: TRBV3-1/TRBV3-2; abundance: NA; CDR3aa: CASSHPGGPDEAFF
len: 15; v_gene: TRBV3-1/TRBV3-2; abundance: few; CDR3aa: CASSQGAAGVSEQYF
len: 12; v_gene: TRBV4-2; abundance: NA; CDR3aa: CASSKLGDTQYF
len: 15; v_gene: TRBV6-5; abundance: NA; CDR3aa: CASSYGGSGANVLTF
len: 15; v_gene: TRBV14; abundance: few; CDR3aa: CASSQNTGENTEAFF
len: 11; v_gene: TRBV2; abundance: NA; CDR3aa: CASREGLGYTF
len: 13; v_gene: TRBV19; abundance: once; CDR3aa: CASSEGGSETQYF
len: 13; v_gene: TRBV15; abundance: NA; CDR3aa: CATSRAGGYGYTF
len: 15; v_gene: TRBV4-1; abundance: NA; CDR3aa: CASSQTSGGRYEQFF
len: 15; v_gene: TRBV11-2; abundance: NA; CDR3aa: CASRLIRGNNSPLHF
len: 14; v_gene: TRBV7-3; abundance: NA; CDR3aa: CASSFGPAGAEAFF
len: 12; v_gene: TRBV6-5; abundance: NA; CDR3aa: CASSPGDYGYTF
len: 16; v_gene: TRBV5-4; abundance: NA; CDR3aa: CASSLGPRGMNTEAFF
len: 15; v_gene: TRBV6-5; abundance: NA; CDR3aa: CASGDPGLGKNEQYF
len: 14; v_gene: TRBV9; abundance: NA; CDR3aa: CASSRGQINTEAFF
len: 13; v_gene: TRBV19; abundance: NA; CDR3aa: CASSISVNTEAFF
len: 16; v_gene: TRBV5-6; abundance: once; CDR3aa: CASSMGQGKAKNIQYF
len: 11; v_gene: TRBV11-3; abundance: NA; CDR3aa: CASSRDTEAFF
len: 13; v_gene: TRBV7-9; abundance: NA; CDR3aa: CASSKDRRDEQFF
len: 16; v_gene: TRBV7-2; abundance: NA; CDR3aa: CASSARVAGVEDTQYF
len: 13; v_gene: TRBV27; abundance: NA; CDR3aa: CASSLSIWAGQFF
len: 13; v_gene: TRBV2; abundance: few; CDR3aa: CASRSGAYNEQFF
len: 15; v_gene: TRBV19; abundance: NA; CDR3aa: CASRTTRRGNEKLFF
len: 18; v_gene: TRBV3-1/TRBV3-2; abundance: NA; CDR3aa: CASSPPQVCLRGSEKLFF
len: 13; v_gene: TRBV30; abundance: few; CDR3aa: CAWSTRSNQPQHF
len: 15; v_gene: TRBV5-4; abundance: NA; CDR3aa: CASSPDGSSYNEQFF
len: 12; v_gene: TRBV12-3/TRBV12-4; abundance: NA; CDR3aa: CASQRAGETQYF
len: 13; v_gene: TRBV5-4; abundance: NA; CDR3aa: CASSLEADNEQFF
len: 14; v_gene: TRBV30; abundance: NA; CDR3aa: CAWSVQGQGEGYTF
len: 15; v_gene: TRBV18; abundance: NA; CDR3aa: CASSPEGTGNYGYTF
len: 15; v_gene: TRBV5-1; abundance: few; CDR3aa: CASSLEWGTGQPQHF
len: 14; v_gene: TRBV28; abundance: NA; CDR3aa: CASRTGGIGYEQYF
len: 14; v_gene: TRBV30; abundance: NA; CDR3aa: CAWSGGQYNQPQHF
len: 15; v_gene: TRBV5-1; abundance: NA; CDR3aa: CASSQGAVVDYGYTF
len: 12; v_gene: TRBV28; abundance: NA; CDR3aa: CASKDSYYGYTF
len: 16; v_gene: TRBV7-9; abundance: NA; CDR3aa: CASSLSNTGGNYGYTF
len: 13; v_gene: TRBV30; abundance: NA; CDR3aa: CAWSVQVNTEAFF
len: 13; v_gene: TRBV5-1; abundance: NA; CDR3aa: CASSFEPGQGQFF
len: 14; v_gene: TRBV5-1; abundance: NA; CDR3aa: CASSLYSSPTEAFF